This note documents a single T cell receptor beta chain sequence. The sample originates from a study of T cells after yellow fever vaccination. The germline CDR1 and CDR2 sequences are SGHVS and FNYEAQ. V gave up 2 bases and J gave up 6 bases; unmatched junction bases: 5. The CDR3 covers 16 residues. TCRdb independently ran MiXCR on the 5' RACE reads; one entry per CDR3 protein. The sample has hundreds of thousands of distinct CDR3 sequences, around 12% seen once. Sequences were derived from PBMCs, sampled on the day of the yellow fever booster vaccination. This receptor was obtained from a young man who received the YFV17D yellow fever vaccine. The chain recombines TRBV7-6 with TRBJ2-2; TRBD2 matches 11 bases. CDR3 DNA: TGTGCCAGCAGCTTAACGACTAGCGGGATCGCCGGGGAGCTGTTTTTT. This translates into CASSLTTSGIAGELFF. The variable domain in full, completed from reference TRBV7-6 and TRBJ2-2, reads GAGVSQSPRYKVTKRGQDVALRCDPISGHVSLYWYRQALGQGPEFLTYFNYEAQQDKSGLPNDRFSAERPEGSISTLTIQRTEQRDSAMYRCASSLTTSGIAGELFFGEGSRLTVL.